The 7 T cell receptor beta chains in this list originate from one sample, sequenced in a study of cytomegalovirus exposure and HLA in healthy donors. PCR was performed using 60 Vbeta and 13 Jbeta primers. Using immunoSEQ multiplex PCR, the repertoire was profiled, and TCRdb retains in-frame clones only, with some absent. The sample lists 95,000 to 100,000 clones; approximately 71% were seen once. Input material: PBMCs. All receptors derive from a female donor in good health and CMV-seronegative.

V gene TRBV5-1 combines with J gene TRBJ2-3; 9 positions match TRBD2. J lost 1 base, V lost 3 bases, and 6 bases had no gene match. The V gene's germline CDR1 is SGHRS and CDR2 YFSETQ. There are 16 residues in the CDR3. This CDR3 reads CASSSGTSKRTDTQYF. The CDR3 region has the DNA TGCGCCAGCAGCTCCGGGACTAGCAAGCGCACAGATACGCAGTATTTT.

The chain uses TRBV19 and TRBJ2-4; 8 bases line up with TRBD1. Trimming at V came to 9 bases and at J to 9 bases, leaving 13 bases not matched to a gene. The germline V gene encodes CDR1 LNHDA and CDR2 SQIVND (reference sequence). The CDR3 has 14 residues. The CDR3 DNA sequence: TGTGCCAGCGCGGACAGGGTTGATGGGGGCATTCAGTACTTC. This codes for CASADRVDGGIQYF.

Concerning this clone: The junction departs from germline at one end; a sequencing error may be responsible. V usage is TRBV23-1 and J usage is TRBJ2-7; maybe TRBD2 (6 bases). TRBV23-1 is marked as an open reading frame, function uncertain. There are 13 residues in the CDR3. This CDR3 is CASSQSDAGLQGF. CDR3 sequence (DNA): TGCGCCAGCAGTCAATCGGATGCGGGGCTTCAGGGCTTC.

The rearrangement uses TRBV29-1 and TRBJ2-1; 8 bases map to TRBD2. CDR3 length: 12 residues. The germline V gene has CDR1 SQVTM and CDR2 ANQGSEA. Germline trimming cut 6 bases from V and 7 bases from J; bases unmatched to any gene: 5. CDR3 in DNA: TGCAGCGTCCGACCGGGGGGGAATGAGCAGTTCTTC. It is translated as CSVRPGGNEQFF.

The gene calls are TRBV10-3 and TRBJ1-5; weak D call: TRBD1 (5 bases). CDR1 ENHRY and CDR2 SYGVKD come from the germline V gene. Trimming pared 0 bases from V and 7 bases from J, leaving 10 bases between. The CDR3 runs 14 residues. The CDR3 region is CAISESRKGQPQHF. The CDR3, as DNA: TGTGCCATCAGTGAGTCGAGGAAGGGGCAGCCCCAGCATTTT.

This chain joins TRBV25-1 and TRBJ1-4; no definite D call. This CDR3 region has 14 residues. Trimming left V 7 bases short and J 4 bases short, with 13 bases between. Germline CDR1 and CDR2: MGHDK and SYGVNS. The CDR3 is CASTDHGYNEKLFF. CDR3 bases: TGTGCCAGCACCGACCACGGGTATAATGAAAAACTGTTTTTT.

This chain uses TRBV6-5 with TRBJ2-5; 10 nucleotides agree with TRBD2. Germline assignment: CDR1 MNHEY and CDR2 SVGAGI. This CDR3 spans 14 amino acids. The V segment lost 6 bases and the J segment 5 bases; nucleotides outside the gene matches: 6. In DNA form, the CDR3 reads TGTGCCAGCAGCCTAGCGGGAGTGGATGAGACCCAGTACTTC. This gives the protein CASSLAGVDETQYF.